This T cell receptor (beta chain) was recovered during a study of technical replicates of blood from a handful of donors (dated by TCRdb to 2015 to 2018). A remark on this clone: Its antigen remains unidentified. No base quality values were provided; no much bigger clone lies one nucleotide off.

To prepare the library, the immunoSEQ multiplex PCR assay was applied. The source is immuneACCESS, and TCRdb retained only in-frame sequences with V and J called. Part of the clones is not carried over; for the studies checked, unresolved V genes explain less than half of this, and the remainder is unexplained. In all, the sample holds roughly 13,000 clones, and approximately 81% of those were seen once. The top ten clonotypes cover 9.5% to 15% of the sample. Germline trimming amounts to 5 bases on V and 6 bases on J, with 12 as the count of junction bases outside the gene matches. Looking up the germline V gene yields CDR1 LGHNA and CDR2 YNFKEQ. The CDR3 measures 15 amino acids from cysteine to phenylalanine. The read is trimmed to its CDR3 DNA, 45 bases read in frame from base 1.

Sequencing was performed on PBMCs. This sequence originates from a human donor in good health. The sequence is built from TRBV4-2 and TRBJ1-2; TRBD1 aligns with 7 central bases. The sequenced DNA is TGTGCCAGCAGCGTCCAGGGGGATCGGGGAGATGGCTACACCTTC. Its translation reads: CASSVQGDRGDGYTF.